These 7 T cell receptor beta chains were sequenced from one sample in a study of T-cell memory formation after mild COVID-19 (dated by TCRdb to about 2021). The library came from 5' RACE. Sequencing instrument: Illumina NovaSeq 6000. TCRdb handled the public reads itself, with Q25 trimming in fastp and clone calling in MiXCR, and kept productive beta chains. Rows merge per CDR3 protein into single entries with the most common DNA and genes. A total of 150,000 to 200,000 distinct CDR3 sequences appear in this sample, 11% of them only once. The ten largest clones take up roughly 3.8% of the sample. Sequencing was carried out using PBMCs or a T cell subset sorted from them (not recorded which). These receptors all come from a man aged 18-30 years who had mild COVID-19 (a few samples of this study predate the infection). The sample titles of this study are shuffled in the database, so cell type and time point are left out; the donor was told from shared clones.

The chain employs TRBV30 and TRBJ2-7; D not resolved. Between the trimmed V and J ends, which lost 0 bases and 2 bases, there was a span of 14 bases. The germline V gene encodes CDR1 GTSNPN and CDR2 SVGIG (reference sequence). This CDR3 contains 15 residues. This chain's CDR3 is CAWSVPLTRPYEQYF. In nucleotides, the CDR3 is TGTGCCTGGAGTGTCCCCCTGACCAGGCCCTACGAGCAGTACTTC.

This clonotype occurred a few times. The chain links TRBV12-3 or TRBV12-4 to TRBJ2-2, with 9 bases that match TRBD1. The CDR3 runs 14 residues. Trimming at V came to 6 bases and at J to 6 bases, leaving 5 bases not matched to a gene. Here the CDR3 DNA reads TGTGCCAGCAGCCCGGGACAGGGCCCCGGGGAGCTGTTTTTT. It specifies CASSPGQGPGELFF.

The table lists this clonotype with a count of one. The rearrangement joins TRBV5-1 to TRBJ2-1, with 10 positions matching TRBD1. The CDR3 runs to 15 residues. With 4 bases clipped from V and 8 bases from J, the junction kept 9 bases outside the gene matches. Germline V gene sequence: CDR1 SGHRS, CDR2 YFSETQ. CDR3 region: CASSLWDRGWDEQFF. The CDR3 nucleotides read TGCGCCAGCAGCCTATGGGACAGGGGATGGGATGAGCAGTTCTTC.

The table lists this clonotype with a few counts. This chain joins TRBV29-1 and TRBJ2-6, with 7 bases fitting TRBD1. The CDR3 length is 19 residues. Unmatched junction bases numbered 13, after V lost 2 bases and J lost 0 bases. Germline values: CDR1 SQVTM, CDR2 ANQGSEA. The CDR3 is CSVELRQGQWLSGANVLTF. The CDR3 DNA sequence: TGCAGCGTTGAACTGCGACAGGGTCAATGGCTCTCTGGGGCCAACGTCCTGACTTTC.

By proportion, this clonotype is medium-sized. The chain is built from TRBV20-1 and TRBJ2-1; D tentatively reads TRBD1 or TRBD2 (5 bases each). Looked up from germline, CDR1 is DFQATT and CDR2 is SNEGSKA (reference sequence). The CDR3 is 15 residues long. V was shortened by 5 bases and J by 0 bases, with 14 bases between the two germline ends. The CDR3 reads CSAYPPGRSYNEQFF. The CDR3 nucleotides read TGCAGTGCTTATCCTCCGGGACGCTCCTACAATGAGCAGTTCTTC.

In this sample, this clonotype turned up a few times. The J gene is TRBJ2-3, the V gene TRBV7-3, with 7 nucleotides matching TRBD2. The germline gives CDR1 SGHTA, CDR2 FQGTGA. The CDR3 runs 14 residues. Trimming took 1 base from V and 7 from J; bases not matched to a gene: 5. Written as DNA, the CDR3 is TGTGCCAGCAGCTTAAGCGCGGGGGATTATACGCAGTATTTT. Translated: CASSLSAGDYTQYF.

This clonotype was counted at least ten times. This rearrangement joins TRBV5-1 to TRBJ2-7, with a tentative D call TRBD1 (6 bases). Germline V gene sequence: CDR1 SGHRS, CDR2 YFSETQ. The CDR3 has 13 residues. Trimming removed 3 bases from V and 2 bases from J, with 9 bases in between. The CDR3 here is CASSWDNTYEQYF. CDR3 sequence (DNA): TGCGCCAGCAGCTGGGACAACACCTACGAGCAGTACTTC.